Shown below are 9 T cell receptor beta chains from a single sample sequenced in a study of blood T cell repertoires in COVID-19. This table comes from immunoSEQ multiplex PCR, and its TCRdb copy is limited to in-frame clones, with some not included. Of approximately 260,000 clones in the sample, about four fifths were seen once. Input material: peripheral blood. These receptor sequences come from a woman aged 80 or over with acute or convalescent COVID-19.

The chain joins TRBV6-6 to TRBJ1-2; 9 positions agree with TRBD1. The germline CDR1 and CDR2 sequences are MNHNY and SVGAGI (reference sequence). The CDR3 totals 15 residues. V lost 0 bases, J lost 2 bases, and 1 base stayed unmatched. The CDR3 DNA follows: TGTGCCAGCAGTTACTCGGGGACAGGGAACTATGGCTACACCTTC. Its protein is CASSYSGTGNYGYTF.

The chain uses TRBV7-2 and TRBJ2-3, with unresolved D. Germline V gene data show CDR1 as SGHTA and CDR2 as FQGNSA. CDR3 length: 12 amino acids. V lost 5 bases and J lost 8, with 11 bases in between. CDR3 in DNA: TGTGCCAGCAGCCCTAGTCTGGGTACGCAGTATTTT. Translating it yields CASSPSLGTQYF.

This chain connects TRBV5-6 to TRBJ1-2, with TRBD1 identical over 8 bases. The trim removed 1 base at V and 3 bases at J, leaving 2 bases unmatched. In germline, CDR1 is SGHDT, CDR2 YYEEEE. The length of the CDR3 is 14 residues. CDR3 sequence reads: CASSLSGQDYGYTF. DNA for the CDR3: TGTGCCAGCAGCTTGTCGGGACAGGACTATGGCTACACCTTC.

The genes are TRBV7-9 and TRBJ2-5, with D possibly TRBD2 on 6 matching bases. Germline V gene sequence: CDR1 SEHNR, CDR2 FQNEAQ (reference sequence). V gave up 1 base and J gave up 7 bases, with 16 bases separating them. CDR3 length: 15 residues. CDR3 sequence: CASSLVSAGTRTQYF. The DNA of the CDR3 is TGTGCCAGCAGCTTAGTGTCTGCGGGGACGCGGACCCAGTACTTC.

The chain is built from TRBV9 and TRBJ1-1; 7 nucleotides match TRBD1. The V gene end was trimmed by 0 bases and the J gene end by 4 bases; junction bases not matched to a gene: 3. Germline CDR1 reads SGDLS; CDR2 reads YYNGEE. The CDR3 consists of 14 residues. CDR3 loop: CASSVAAGGTEAFF. The CDR3 region has the DNA TGTGCCAGCAGCGTAGCGGCAGGGGGCACTGAAGCTTTCTTT.

This sequence joins TRBV25-1 and TRBJ1-2; TRBD1 agrees at 8 bases. The CDR3 length is 16 residues. CDR1 and CDR2 from the germline V gene are MGHDK and SYGVNS. The junction had 7 bases not matched to a gene; V was cut back by 1 base and J by 3 bases. The CDR3 region is CASSEWPGGADYGYTF. CDR3 coding DNA: TGTGCCAGCAGTGAATGGCCAGGGGGCGCCGACTATGGCTACACCTTC.

V and J are TRBV4-1 and TRBJ1-2, with a possible D match to TRBD1 (6 bases). The germline CDR1 and CDR2 sequences are MGHRA and YSYEKL. The CDR3 sequence is 14 residues long. Between the trimmed V and J ends, which lost 2 bases and 8 bases, there was a span of 15 bases. The CDR3 is CASSQIQGREGYTF. The CDR3 nucleotides are TGCGCCAGCAGCCAAATACAGGGTCGTGAGGGCTACACCTTC.

The V call is TRBV5-4, the J call TRBJ1-1; no definite D call. The length of the CDR3 is 14 residues. Germline assignment: CDR1 SGHNT and CDR2 YYREEE (reference sequence). V dropped 2 bases and J dropped 2 bases, with 10 bases sitting between them. The DNA for the CDR3 is TGTGCCAGCAGCTTTTCGCCTATAAACACTGAAGCTTTCTTT. Translation: CASSFSPINTEAFF. Based on the CDR3 plus reference TRBV5-4 and TRBJ1-1, the full variable domain is ETGVTQSPTHLIKTRGQQVTLRCSSQSGHNTVSWYQQALGQGPQFIFQYYREEENGRGNFPPRFSGLQFPNYSSELNVNALELDDSALYLCASSFSPINTEAFFGQGTRLTVV.

The chain has TRBV6-5 and TRBJ1-2; 11 bases are a match to TRBD1. This CDR3 is built from 16 residues. From germline, CDR1 is MNHEY and CDR2 SVGAGI. Trimming took 4 bases from V and 4 from J; bases not matched to a gene: 8. Here the CDR3 reads CASSSNLGQGGYGYTF. The CDR3 nucleotides are TGTGCCAGCAGTTCCAACTTGGGACAGGGGGGCTATGGCTACACCTTC.